This entry features one TCR beta chain sequence. Assay: immunoSEQ multiplex PCR; the TCRdb copy retains only in-frame clones and omits some. The data hold 390,000 or so clones, with 75% to 95% observed a single time. The sample comes from a study of control samples from healthy donors and cancer patients. The CDR3 runs 14 residues. V was cut by 0 bases and J by 4 bases, with 8 bases left in between. Per germline, CDR1 SGHKS and CDR2 YYEKEE (reference sequence). The source of this sequence is a man in his forties or fifties with head and neck cancer. The sample taken for sequencing was PBMCs. The rearrangement uses TRBV5-5 and TRBJ1-5, with unresolved D. The CDR3 spells CASSLGFGNQPQHF. CDR3 sequence (DNA): TGTGCCAGCAGCTTGGGGTTTGGGAATCAGCCCCAGCATTTT.